This T cell receptor beta chain derives from a study of blood T cells in healthy people across ages. The people who gave samples were healthy Caucasians from Russia, aged roughly 6 to 100. Roughly 10 milliliters was the volume of peripheral blood drawn from each donor. Together with a sample-barcoded 5' primer, a J-beta primer mix was included in a second PCR lasting about 7 to 11 cycles. TCRdb ran MiXCR on the 5' RACE reads and lists one entry per CDR3 protein. The sample lists around 800,000 distinct CDR3 sequences; less than 80% were seen once. The V end was cut by 3 bases, the J end by 2 bases, with 14 bases between. The CDR3 extends over 15 amino acids.

The receptor's source is a man younger than 40 in good health. The chain joins TRBV12-3 or TRBV12-4 to TRBJ2-7; D may match TRBD1 or TRBD2 (5 bases each). Sequenced input: blood. The CDR3 DNA reads TGTGCCAGCAGTTTGCCCGGGGCACAGACCTACGAGCAGTACTTC. Translation: CASSLPGAQTYEQYF.